This T cell receptor (beta chain) was identified during a study of molecular identifiers for immune sequencing clone quantification (dated by TCRdb to 2016 to 2019). Background for the entire study: For a replicate experiment, RNA from around 20,000 or 99,000 naive CD8 T cells was divided into five aliquots, of which four were sequenced. The study was a methods study using CD8 T cells to benchmark molecular-identifier clustering-based TCR repertoire sequencing (MIDCIRS) and TCR RNA copy counting.

Library preparation used PCR. Sequenced using a NextSeq 500. Bulk TCR libraries were prepared as previously described, using TCR primers listed in Table S5. The Qiagen AllPrep DNA/RNA kit was used to purify total RNA. Reads from multiple sequencing runs of the same library were pooled before analysis. For the original study's pipeline: Reads were retained only if their TCR constant sequence matched exactly, and those retained reads were trimmed to 150 nt and grouped according to their 12-nt molecular barcodes. Reads within each barcode group were sub-clustered using a 15% Levenshtein threshold, and quality-weighted consensus sequences were constructed for each RNA molecule. Non-functional sequences were discarded, and so were lower-count sequences lying one edit away from another sequence. Based on fitting two negative binomial distributions, any barcode sub-cluster with under 20% of the maximum read count was discarded. TCRdb's own reprocessing of the public reads used fastp at Q25 and MiXCR and kept productive beta chains. Rows matching on CDR3 protein sequence are summarized as one entry with the most common DNA and genes. These V and J calls originate from TCRdb's pipeline instead of the authors' own analysis. Here the sample has roughly 630,000 distinct CDR3 sequences; around 25% occur a single time. Clones ranked in the top ten supply 0.75% to 0.8% of the sample.

Paper-wide results and their limitations: Around 2.8 recovered TCR RNA copies per cell were obtained by modeling, versus about 9 by digital PCR, implying a capture efficiency of 25% to 30%. In CMV-specific effector cells, clones with more than 20 RNA copies accounted for over 97% of molecules, whereas in naive cells such clones accounted for under 1%. Identical TCR molecules sharing a barcode could cause highly expanded clone sizes to be underestimated. The naive libraries included spiked-in Jurkat TCR RNA (approximately ten copies' worth), and this RNA is not part of the donor repertoire. Spiked-in Jurkat TCR RNA equivalent to a single cell was reported to be detectable even among approximately 1 million naive CD8 T cells. When barcode sub-clustering was not used, chimeric consensus sequences inflated TCR diversity, with chimeras reaching as high as 47%.

There are many counts of this clonotype. Its antigen specificity is not known. No base qualities exist here, and no much larger clone lies one base off it. Libraries of naive CD8 T cells were generated from about 19,000 to 1,100,000 sorted cells, with 10%, 30% or 50% of the purified RNA used. Naive CD8 T cells were FACS-sorted as CD8+CD4-CCR7+CD45RA+ on a BD FACSAria II into RLT Plus buffer. Ten to eleven TCR copies' worth of Jurkat RNA were spiked into about 20,000-1,000,000 naive CD8 T cell samples to test detection sensitivity. CD8 T cells were enriched using RosetteSep CD8+ T Cell Enrichment Cocktail and Ficoll-Paque, and the enriched cells then underwent ACK red cell lysis. Including cysteine and phenylalanine, the CDR3 has 12 amino acids. Left in the record is the CDR3 DNA by itself, 36 bases read in frame from the first base. Cut back by 5 bases and 7 bases, the V and J ends lie 11 bases apart. Based on the germline V gene (reference sequence), the CDR1 and CDR2 sequences are MNHNY and SVGAGI.

The sequence came from a human donor in good health. Some libraries in this study had Jurkat cell RNA spiked in. The sample consisted of naive CD8+ T cells from blood, with Jurkat cell RNA spiked in. In the paper's terms, the cell subset or site label means: FACS-sorted CD8+CD4-CCR7+CD45RA+ naive T cells. The chain was built from TRBV6-6 and TRBJ1-1; the best D guess is TRBD1, with 5 bases matching. The DNA sequence is given as TGTGCCAGCAGTACTTGGGACTTTGAAGCTTTCTTT. Its coded protein is CASSTWDFEAFF.